The rows below give T cell receptor beta chains drawn from one sample of a study of T cell responses to AZD1222 COVID-19 vaccine. This table comes from immunoSEQ multiplex PCR, and its TCRdb copy is limited to in-frame clones, with some not included. The table records more than 110,000 clones, 90% to 95% of them present only once. Sequences were derived from peripheral blood, sampled on day 0 of AZD1222 vaccination. The receptors derive from an adult in good health. The CDR3 runs from the conserved cysteine through the conserved F or W. D genes are given only for firm matches. Size tells how often a clone was seen (once, few, many) or the class of an expanded clone, and some rows leave it out.

clone_size: -
j_call: TRBJ1-1
d_call: -
v_call: TRBV15
cdr3_aa: CATSTRQNPGTEAFF
cdr3_nt: TGTGCCACCAGCACCCGACAGAACCCTGGAACTGAAGCTTTCTTT

clone_size: -
j_call: TRBJ1-2
d_call: -
v_call: TRBV29-1
cdr3_aa: CSAPVAGNYGYTF
cdr3_nt: TGCAGCGCCCCCGTGGCGGGGAACTATGGCTACACCTTC

clone_size: few
j_call: TRBJ2-7
d_call: TRBD1
v_call: TRBV3-1/TRBV3-2
cdr3_aa: CASSQDRGMTYEQYF
cdr3_nt: TGTGCCAGCAGCCAGGACAGGGGGATGACCTACGAGCAGTACTTC

clone_size: -
j_call: TRBJ1-6
d_call: -
v_call: TRBV4-2
cdr3_aa: CASSQDFDSPLHF
cdr3_nt: TGTGCCAGCAGCCAAGATTTCGATTCACCCCTCCACTTT

clone_size: -
j_call: TRBJ1-3
d_call: -
v_call: TRBV19
cdr3_aa: CASSSRWGIPSSGNTIYF
cdr3_nt: TGTGCCAGTAGTTCCCGGTGGGGGATTCCGTCCTCTGGAAACACCATATATTTT

clone_size: -
j_call: TRBJ2-7
d_call: -
v_call: TRBV18
cdr3_aa: CASSPPAGPLEYF
cdr3_nt: TGTGCCAGCTCACCTCCCGCGGGGCCACTAGAGTACTTC

clone_size: -
j_call: TRBJ2-7
d_call: -
v_call: TRBV6-5
cdr3_aa: CASRRAAYSYEQYF
cdr3_nt: TGTGCCAGCAGGCGTGCGGCTTACTCCTACGAGCAGTACTTC

clone_size: -
j_call: TRBJ1-1
d_call: -
v_call: TRBV2
cdr3_aa: CASSVKLNTEAFF
cdr3_nt: TGTGCCAGCAGTGTTAAGTTGAACACTGAAGCTTTCTTT

clone_size: -
j_call: TRBJ2-7
d_call: -
v_call: TRBV4-1
cdr3_aa: CASSRAVEDFEQYF
cdr3_nt: TGCGCCAGCAGTAGGGCAGTAGAGGATTTTGAGCAGTACTTC

clone_size: -
j_call: TRBJ2-7
d_call: -
v_call: TRBV2
cdr3_aa: CASGRRGLSEQYF
cdr3_nt: TGTGCCAGCGGTCGGCGGGGGCTGAGCGAGCAGTACTTC

clone_size: -
j_call: TRBJ1-2
d_call: -
v_call: TRBV27
cdr3_aa: CASSFRTSSNYGYTF
cdr3_nt: TGTGCCAGCAGTTTCCGGACGAGCTCTAACTATGGCTACACCTTC

clone_size: -
j_call: TRBJ2-1
d_call: -
v_call: TRBV4-1
cdr3_aa: CASSQAGVEAVYNEQFF
cdr3_nt: TGCGCCAGCAGCCAAGCTGGGGTGGAGGCCGTCTACAATGAGCAGTTCTTC

clone_size: -
j_call: TRBJ2-3
d_call: TRBD1
v_call: TRBV18
cdr3_aa: CASSPSGTGGTDTQYF
cdr3_nt: TGTGCCAGCTCACCGTCGGGGACAGGGGGCACAGATACGCAGTATTTT

clone_size: -
j_call: TRBJ2-1
d_call: -
v_call: TRBV6-5
cdr3_aa: CASSGSSSYNEQFF
cdr3_nt: TGTGCCAGCAGCGGATCAAGCTCCTACAATGAGCAGTTCTTC

clone_size: -
j_call: TRBJ2-7
d_call: TRBD2
v_call: TRBV5-1
cdr3_aa: CASSWGLAGGYEQYF
cdr3_nt: TGCGCCAGCAGCTGGGGACTAGCGGGGGGCTACGAGCAGTACTTC

clone_size: -
j_call: TRBJ2-2
d_call: -
v_call: TRBV5-4
cdr3_aa: CASSLFDRNTGELFF
cdr3_nt: TGTGCCAGCAGCTTGTTTGACCGAAACACCGGGGAGCTGTTTTTT

clone_size: -
j_call: TRBJ2-7
d_call: TRBD2
v_call: TRBV5-4
cdr3_aa: CASTASGSYEQYF
cdr3_nt: TGTGCCAGCACGGCTAGCGGCTCCTACGAGCAGTACTTC

clone_size: few
j_call: TRBJ2-7
d_call: -
v_call: TRBV6-2/TRBV6-3
cdr3_aa: CASSYVGEVREQYF
cdr3_nt: TGTGCCAGCAGTTATGTGGGTGAGGTCCGCGAGCAGTACTTC

clone_size: once
j_call: TRBJ1-5
d_call: -
v_call: TRBV5-6
cdr3_aa: CASSLGGITRQPQHF
cdr3_nt: TGTGCCAGCAGCTTGGGGGGGATTACGAGGCAGCCCCAGCATTTT

clone_size: -
j_call: TRBJ2-7
d_call: -
v_call: TRBV29-1
cdr3_aa: CSAEGTASYEQYF
cdr3_nt: TGCAGCGCGGAGGGGACAGCCTCCTACGAGCAGTACTTC

clone_size: -
j_call: TRBJ1-1
d_call: TRBD1
v_call: TRBV7-9
cdr3_aa: CASSLGQGYTEAFF
cdr3_nt: TGTGCCAGCAGCTTGGGACAGGGATACACTGAAGCTTTCTTT

clone_size: -
j_call: TRBJ2-2
d_call: -
v_call: TRBV21-1
cdr3_aa: CASIKGVDTGELFF
cdr3_nt: TGTGCCAGCATTAAAGGTGTAGACACCGGGGAGCTGTTTTTT

clone_size: few
j_call: TRBJ1-5
d_call: TRBD1
v_call: TRBV2
cdr3_aa: CASSATGGLSNQPQHF
cdr3_nt: TGTGCCAGCAGCGCTACAGGGGGCTTGAGCAATCAGCCCCAGCATTTT

clone_size: -
j_call: TRBJ2-1
d_call: TRBD1
v_call: TRBV27
cdr3_aa: CASTGQGGREQFF
cdr3_nt: TGTGCCAGCACCGGACAGGGTGGGAGAGAGCAGTTCTTC

clone_size: -
j_call: TRBJ2-7
d_call: -
v_call: TRBV2
cdr3_aa: CASGKLVSFEQYF
cdr3_nt: TGTGCCAGCGGCAAACTAGTATCTTTCGAGCAGTACTTC

clone_size: -
j_call: TRBJ2-2
d_call: TRBD1
v_call: TRBV5-6
cdr3_aa: CASSLTPTGPNTGELFF
cdr3_nt: TGTGCCAGCAGCTTGACGCCGACAGGGCCGAACACCGGGGAGCTGTTTTTT

clone_size: -
j_call: TRBJ2-7
d_call: -
v_call: TRBV2
cdr3_aa: CASTQVKREQYF
cdr3_nt: TGTGCCAGCACCCAGGTAAAAAGGGAGCAGTACTTC

clone_size: -
j_call: TRBJ1-1
d_call: -
v_call: TRBV18
cdr3_aa: CASSPGGGKNTEAFF
cdr3_nt: TGTGCCAGCTCACCCGGAGGGGGTAAGAACACTGAAGCTTTCTTT

clone_size: -
j_call: TRBJ1-2
d_call: -
v_call: TRBV5-4
cdr3_aa: CASSKESGRRGNYGYTF
cdr3_nt: TGTGCCAGCAGCAAGGAATCAGGGAGACGCGGTAACTATGGCTACACCTTC

clone_size: -
j_call: TRBJ2-5
d_call: -
v_call: TRBV18
cdr3_aa: CASSPPSQGGETQYF
cdr3_nt: TGTGCCAGCTCACCACCGAGTCAGGGCGGGGAGACCCAGTACTTC

clone_size: -
j_call: TRBJ1-5
d_call: -
v_call: TRBV27
cdr3_aa: CASSLGWGQPQHF
cdr3_nt: TGTGCCAGCAGTTTGGGTTGGGGTCAGCCCCAGCATTTT

clone_size: -
j_call: TRBJ1-5
d_call: -
v_call: TRBV19
cdr3_aa: CASSIASGKDQPQHF
cdr3_nt: TGTGCCAGTAGTATAGCTTCGGGGAAGGATCAGCCCCAGCATTTT

clone_size: -
j_call: TRBJ2-7
d_call: -
v_call: TRBV5-1
cdr3_aa: CASSLQGQTYEQYF
cdr3_nt: TGCGCCAGCAGCTTGCAGGGCCAGACCTACGAGCAGTACTTC

clone_size: -
j_call: TRBJ1-3
d_call: TRBD1
v_call: TRBV5-1
cdr3_aa: CASSSDRAAGNTIYF
cdr3_nt: TGCGCCAGCAGCTCGGACAGGGCGGCTGGAAACACCATATATTTT

clone_size: -
j_call: TRBJ2-1
d_call: -
v_call: TRBV7-6
cdr3_aa: CASSFGGGPPYNEQFF
cdr3_nt: TGTGCCAGCAGCTTCGGCGGCGGACCTCCCTACAATGAGCAGTTCTTC

clone_size: -
j_call: TRBJ1-2
d_call: -
v_call: TRBV19
cdr3_aa: CATKGTSNGYTF
cdr3_nt: TGTGCCACCAAGGGGACATCCAATGGCTACACCTTC

clone_size: -
j_call: TRBJ1-4
d_call: -
v_call: TRBV6-1
cdr3_aa: CASSESYRKLFF
cdr3_nt: TGTGCCAGCAGTGAATCATACCGAAAACTGTTTTTT

clone_size: -
j_call: TRBJ1-1
d_call: -
v_call: TRBV5-1
cdr3_aa: CASSLDSNTEAFF
cdr3_nt: TGCGCCAGCAGCCTGGACAGTAACACTGAAGCTTTCTTT

clone_size: -
j_call: TRBJ1-3
d_call: -
v_call: TRBV7-8
cdr3_aa: CASSLRDPLGNTIYF
cdr3_nt: TGTGCCAGCAGCTTGCGGGACCCCCTTGGAAACACCATATATTTT

clone_size: -
j_call: TRBJ1-6
d_call: -
v_call: TRBV30
cdr3_aa: CAWTTRGRGPNSPLHF
cdr3_nt: TGTGCCTGGACCACAAGGGGCAGGGGTCCAAATTCACCCCTCCACTTT

clone_size: -
j_call: TRBJ1-2
d_call: -
v_call: TRBV27
cdr3_aa: CASSLGSGGGYTF
cdr3_nt: TGTGCCAGCTCTTTGGGCTCGGGGGGTGGCTACACCTTC

clone_size: -
j_call: TRBJ2-3
d_call: -
v_call: TRBV5-1
cdr3_aa: CASSLDFSSTDTQYF
cdr3_nt: TGCGCCAGCAGCTTGGACTTTTCTAGCACAGATACGCAGTATTTT

clone_size: -
j_call: TRBJ2-5
d_call: -
v_call: TRBV7-9
cdr3_aa: CASSPPGTPIWETQYF
cdr3_nt: TGTGCCAGCAGCCCTCCGGGAACGCCGATATGGGAGACCCAGTACTTC

clone_size: -
j_call: TRBJ1-1
d_call: -
v_call: TRBV18
cdr3_aa: CASSPATQGTEAFF
cdr3_nt: TGTGCCAGCTCACCAGCGACGCAGGGCACTGAAGCTTTCTTT

clone_size: -
j_call: TRBJ1-5
d_call: -
v_call: TRBV6-5
cdr3_aa: CATGTGYSNQPQHF
cdr3_nt: TGTGCCACCGGGACGGGATATAGCAATCAGCCCCAGCATTTT

clone_size: -
j_call: TRBJ1-1
d_call: -
v_call: TRBV7-9
cdr3_aa: CASSLAGHNTEAFF
cdr3_nt: TGTGCCAGCAGCTTAGCAGGGCACAACACTGAAGCTTTCTTT

clone_size: -
j_call: TRBJ1-3
d_call: -
v_call: TRBV3-1/TRBV3-2
cdr3_aa: CASSLTGFSGNTIYF
cdr3_nt: TGTGCCAGCAGCCTCACAGGATTTTCGGGAAACACCATATATTTT

clone_size: -
j_call: TRBJ2-5
d_call: TRBD2
v_call: TRBV29-1
cdr3_aa: CSAGLAVGETQYF
cdr3_nt: TGCAGCGCGGGACTAGCGGTTGGAGAGACCCAGTACTTC

clone_size: -
j_call: TRBJ1-3
d_call: -
v_call: TRBV12-3/TRBV12-4
cdr3_aa: CASLSSARWTIYF
cdr3_nt: TGTGCCAGTTTGAGTTCAGCCCGTTGGACCATATATTTT